The 3 T cell receptor beta chains below all came from one sample that was sequenced in a study of pediatric ulcerative colitis. Some clones are missing from TCRdb's copy, which holds only in-frame ones; the method was immunoSEQ multiplex PCR. The table records 35,000 to 45,000 clones, about 81% of them present only once. During colonoscopy, one to two rectal pinch biopsies were collected. The sequencing sample was made of gut tissue. The receptors derive from a boy under 18 with severe ulcerative colitis.

The V and J genes are TRBV7-3 and TRBJ2-5; D is unclear. V was cut by 0 bases and J by 0 bases, with 2 bases left in between. The CDR3 extends over 13 amino acids. Germline V gene lookup returns CDR1 SGHTA and CDR2 FQGTGA. CDR3 nucleotides: TGTGCCAGCAGCTTAACTGACCAAGAGACCCAGTACTTC. Translating it yields CASSLTDQETQYF.

This chain connects TRBV4-1 to TRBJ1-1; 11 bases are a match to TRBD1. The CDR3 runs to 16 residues. Germline CDR1 reads MGHRA; CDR2 reads YSYEKL. Losses at the gene ends were 3 bases for V and 5 bases for J; bases not matched to a gene: 8. The CDR3 bases are TGCGCCAGCAGCCAGCCGGGACAGGGGGTTAGGACTGAAGCTTTCTTT. Translated, it gives CASSQPGQGVRTEAFF.

This chain uses TRBV27 with TRBJ1-4, with D unresolved. The CDR3 spans 14 residues. Trimming took off 4 bases at V and 0 bases at J, with 6 bases between the two ends. Germline V CDR1 and CDR2: MNHEY, SMNVEV (reference sequence). CDR3 residues: CASSSVATNEKLFF. Written as DNA, the CDR3 is TGTGCCAGCAGTTCAGTAGCAACTAATGAAAAACTGTTTTTT.